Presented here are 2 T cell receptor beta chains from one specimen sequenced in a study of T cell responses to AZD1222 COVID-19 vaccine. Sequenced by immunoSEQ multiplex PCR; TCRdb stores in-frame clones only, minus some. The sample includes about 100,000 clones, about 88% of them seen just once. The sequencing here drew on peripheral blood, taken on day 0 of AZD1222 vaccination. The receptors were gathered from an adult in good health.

The CDR3 protein is CASSLEAKNIQYF. The CDR3 bases are TGTGCCAGCAGCTTGGAAGCCAAAAACATTCAGTACTTC. J is TRBJ2-4 and V is TRBV12-3 or TRBV12-4, with unresolved D. V was cut by 6 bases and J by 0 bases, with 6 bases left in between. The CDR3 length is 13 residues.

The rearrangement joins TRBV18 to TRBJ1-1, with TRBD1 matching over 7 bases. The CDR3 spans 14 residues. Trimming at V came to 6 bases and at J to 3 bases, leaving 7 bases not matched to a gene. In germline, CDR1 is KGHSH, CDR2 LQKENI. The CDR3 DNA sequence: TGTGCCAGCTCGGGGGACAGAAAGGACACTGAAGCTTTCTTT. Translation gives CASSGDRKDTEAFF.